The rows below give T cell receptor beta chains drawn from one sample of a study of molecular identifiers for immune sequencing clone quantification. TCRdb processed the PCR reads anew with MiXCR; each CDR3 protein has one entry. The data contain about 510,000 distinct CDR3 sequences, around 23% of them singletons. Sequenced material: naive CD8+ T cells from blood, with Jurkat cell RNA spiked in. The receptors originated from a human donor in good health. Some libraries in this study had Jurkat cell RNA spiked in. Each CDR3 is given with its conserved first and last residue. The order of the fields is V gene, clone size, D gene, J gene, CDR3 DNA, CDR3 protein. The D gene is left open where the match is weak. The size entry is marked missing in some rows and otherwise reads once, few, many or a size class.

TRBV11-2,-,TRBD2,TRBJ2-5,TGTGCCAGCAGCCCGACTAGCGGGAGGGCTGGAGAGACCCAGTACTTC,CASSPTSGRAGETQYF
TRBV11-2,many,-,TRBJ2-7,TGTGCCAGCAGCCAGGTTGCCGAGCAGTACTTC,CASSQVAEQYF
TRBV4-1,many,TRBD1,TRBJ2-7,TGCGCCAGCAGCCAAGATGTAGGACAGGGGGACGAGCAGTACTTC,CASSQDVGQGDEQYF
TRBV6-2/TRBV6-3,few,TRBD2,TRBJ2-1,TGTGCCAGCAGTTACTCGGGACTAGGCAACAATGAGCAGTTCTTC,CASSYSGLGNNEQFF
TRBV27,-,TRBD2,TRBJ2-3,TGTGCCAGCAGTTCTGGGGGACTAGCGGGAACAGATACGCAGTATTTT,CASSSGGLAGTDTQYF
TRBV2,many,TRBD1,TRBJ1-5,TGTGCCAGCAGCCAGACAGGGTATAGCAATCAGCCCCAGCATTTT,CASSQTGYSNQPQHF
TRBV4-3,once,TRBD1,TRBJ1-3,TGCGCCAGCGGCCAAGCCAGCAACAGACAGGGCTCCGGAAACACCATATATTTT,CASGQASNRQGSGNTIYF
TRBV30,-,TRBD1,TRBJ1-5,TGTGCCTGGAGTGAGGGACAGGGGGTCCAGCCCCAGCATTTT,CAWSEGQGVQPQHF
TRBV7-6,many,-,TRBJ1-1,TGTGCCAGCAGCTCAGACTCGACTGAAGCTTTCTTT,CASSSDSTEAFF
TRBV9,-,-,TRBJ2-5,TGTGCCAGCAGCGACCCCGACAGTCCCCCAGAGACCCAGTACTTC,CASSDPDSPPETQYF
TRBV7-9,-,-,TRBJ2-7,TGTGCCAGCAGCTCACCGGCAGGGACCCCCCCCTACGCGCAGTACTTC,CASSSPAGTPPYAQYF
TRBV19,-,-,TRBJ1-6,TGTGCCAGTAGTAGTGATAGGATGGAACATTCACCCCTCCACTTT,CASSSDRMEHSPLHF
TRBV19,few,-,TRBJ1-5,TGTGCCAGTAGTTCAGACGAATATAGCAATCAGCCCCAGCATTTT,CASSSDEYSNQPQHF
TRBV7-9,-,-,TRBJ1-1,TGTGCCAGCAGCCCCGCGGGGGCCCGGAACACTGAAGCTTTCTTT,CASSPAGARNTEAFF
TRBV6-1,-,TRBD2,TRBJ2-1,TGTGCCAGCAGGAATAGCGCGGGGGGGCACAATGAGCAGTTCTTC,CASRNSAGGHNEQFF
TRBV27,many,TRBD1,TRBJ2-7,TGTGCCAGCAGTTACGACAGGGCCGGCTACGAGCAGTACTTC,CASSYDRAGYEQYF
TRBV2,-,-,TRBJ2-2,TGTGCCAGCACCGACTGGGGGGCCGCGAACACCGGGGAGCTGTTTTTT,CASTDWGAANTGELFF
TRBV20-1,many,-,TRBJ2-7,TGCAGTGCTAGAGAGATCGGGGACAACTCCTACGAGCAGTACTTC,CSAREIGDNSYEQYF
TRBV12-3/TRBV12-4,-,-,TRBJ2-1,TGTGCCAGCAGTTCGAAGTGGGGTGAGCAGTTCTTC,CASSSKWGEQFF
TRBV4-3,few,-,TRBJ2-6,TGCGCCAGCAGCCAAGATCTTTCCAGCTCTGGGGCCAACGTCCTGACTTTC,CASSQDLSSSGANVLTF
TRBV4-3,many,-,TRBJ1-1,TGCGCCAGCAGCCAAGATAAAGGTCTTTGGGGTACCGGGGGGAGTGAAGCTTTCTTT,CASSQDKGLWGTGGSEAFF
TRBV6-4,-,-,TRBJ2-1,TGTGCCAGCAGTGACTCGGGCAGATTCTCCTACAATGAGCAGTTCTTC,CASSDSGRFSYNEQFF
TRBV4-1,many,TRBD1,TRBJ2-7,TGCGCCAGCAGCCAAGATTCGGGGACAGGGGGCTACGAGCAGTACTTC,CASSQDSGTGGYEQYF
TRBV7-3,many,TRBD1,TRBJ2-3,TGTGCCAGCAGCTTATCAGGGGGCGGCTCGGCTACGCAGTATTTT,CASSLSGGGSATQYF
TRBV27,-,-,TRBJ2-7,TGTGCCAGCAGTTTAAAGGGAAAATACGAGCAGTACTTC,CASSLKGKYEQYF
TRBV4-1,many,-,TRBJ2-7,TGCGCCAGCAGCCAACCCGGCCGCGAGCAGTACTTC,CASSQPGREQYF
TRBV9,few,TRBD1,TRBJ2-7,TGTGCCAGCAGCCCCTCGGGGACAGCATTGTCCTACGAGCAGTACTTC,CASSPSGTALSYEQYF
TRBV12-3/TRBV12-4,many,-,TRBJ2-3,TGTGCCACTCAGGATCCAGAGCACACAGATACGCAGTATTTT,CATQDPEHTDTQYF
TRBV4-3,-,-,TRBJ2-1,TGCGCCAGCAGCCGACCGTACGCGGACTACAATGAGCAGTTCTTC,CASSRPYADYNEQFF
TRBV20-1,few,TRBD2,TRBJ2-3,TGCAGTGCTAGAGACCCTAGCGGAGCAGTCACAGATACGCAGTATTTT,CSARDPSGAVTDTQYF
TRBV12-5,few,-,TRBJ2-3,TGTGCTAGTGGTTTGGTGACCACGAGCACAGATACGCAGTATTTT,CASGLVTTSTDTQYF
TRBV10-2,-,TRBD1,TRBJ1-1,TGCGCCAGCAGTGACGGACAGGACACTGAAGCTTTCTTT,CASSDGQDTEAFF
TRBV7-8,few,-,TRBJ1-5,TGTGCCAGCAGCCCTACGGATGGAGGGGCCTATCAGCCCCAGCATTTT,CASSPTDGGAYQPQHF
TRBV28,many,-,TRBJ2-7,TGTGCCAGCAGTTTAATTGCTTCCCCGGAGGACGAGCAGTACTTC,CASSLIASPEDEQYF
TRBV13,few,TRBD1,TRBJ2-7,TGTGCCAGCAGCTTAGAAGGGACAGGGGGCTCCTACGAGCAGTACTTC,CASSLEGTGGSYEQYF
TRBV7-8,-,TRBD1,TRBJ2-1,TGTGCCAGCAGCTTCCGGGACAGGGAAAACAATGAGCAGTTCTTC,CASSFRDRENNEQFF
TRBV7-2,-,TRBD2,TRBJ2-1,TGTGCCAGCAGCTTAGTCGGGACTAGCGGGGGGTTAGGCGATGAGCAGTTCTTC,CASSLVGTSGGLGDEQFF
TRBV5-5,many,-,TRBJ2-6,TGTGCCAGCAGCTTATGGCAGGGGCCCTCTGGGGCCAACGTCCTGACTTTC,CASSLWQGPSGANVLTF
TRBV27,few,TRBD2,TRBJ2-1,TGTGCCAGCAGTTTATCCAAACTAGCGGCCACCTACAATGAGCAGTTCTTC,CASSLSKLAATYNEQFF
TRBV4-1,-,-,TRBJ2-1,TGCGCCAGCAGCCAAGAAGCTCCCGTTACGGGTCTCGAGCAGTTCTTC,CASSQEAPVTGLEQFF
TRBV19,-,TRBD2,TRBJ2-1,TGTGCCAGTAGCCCTAGCGGGACGGGAGTTAGTGAGCAGTTCTTC,CASSPSGTGVSEQFF
TRBV6-5,once,-,TRBJ2-2,TGTGCCGGCAGTTATGGCGAGAACACCGGGGAGCTGTTTTTT,CAGSYGENTGELFF
TRBV13,many,TRBD2,TRBJ2-1,TGTGCCAGCAGCCAGGGACTAGCGGGGGCCCAATCCTACAATGAGCAGTTCTTC,CASSQGLAGAQSYNEQFF
TRBV27,few,-,TRBJ1-5,TGTGCCAGCAGTCCTTTGATTAGCAATCAGCCCCAGCATTTT,CASSPLISNQPQHF
TRBV29-1,few,-,TRBJ2-1,TGCAGCGTTGACCCCGGGGAATTAACCACCAATGAGCAGTTCTTC,CSVDPGELTTNEQFF
TRBV9,-,-,TRBJ2-2,TGTGCCAGCAGCGTAGGTGGGTCGAACACCGGGGAGCTGTTTTTT,CASSVGGSNTGELFF
TRBV23-1,once,-,TRBJ1-1,TGCGCCAGCAGTCAGTCGACCAATGAAGCTCTCTTT,CASSQSTNEALF
TRBV7-9,few,-,TRBJ1-1,TGTGCCAGCAGCGGTTCGGCTAACAGGAGTTTGAACACTGAAGCTTTCTTT,CASSGSANRSLNTEAFF
TRBV6-6,few,-,TRBJ2-1,TGTGCCAGCAGTGCCAGGGGGGACAATGAGCAGTTCTTC,CASSARGDNEQFF
TRBV7-9,few,-,TRBJ2-5,TGTGCCAGCAGCTTGGGGAATAGCGGTCTGCCCCAAGAGACCCAGTACTTC,CASSLGNSGLPQETQYF
TRBV19,-,-,TRBJ2-3,TGTGCCAGTAGTATAGATAGCGAGACCTTCACAGATACGCAGTATTTT,CASSIDSETFTDTQYF